The rows below give T cell receptor beta chains drawn from one sample of a study of cytomegalovirus exposure and HLA in healthy donors. Assay used: immunoSEQ multiplex PCR; TCRdb lists only in-frame clones, some missing. The profile shows some 160,000 clones, about 72% of them singletons. Material for sequencing was PBMCs. These receptors were obtained from a man aged 60 to 75 in good health and CMV-seronegative. Both conserved end residues are part of each CDR3. A D gene is named only where the DNA matches it firmly. Rows may omit the clone size; those that give it use once, few, many or a size class.

v_gene,d_gene,abundance,j_gene,CDR3nt,CDR3aa
TRBV27,-,-,TRBJ1-1,TGTGCCAGCAGTTTACCGCCAAGCCGGACGGGGAGATTAAACACTGAAGCTTTCTTT,CASSLPPSRTGRLNTEAFF
TRBV10-3,TRBD1,few,TRBJ1-1,TGTGCCATCAGGGCTTCAGGGGGCAGCGACACTGAAGCTTTCTTT,CAIRASGGSDTEAFF
TRBV19,-,-,TRBJ1-5,TGTGCCAGTAGTATAGATCCGGGGGGACTAAGGCCCCAGCATTTT,CASSIDPGGLRPQHF
TRBV7-8,TRBD1,-,TRBJ2-6,TGTGCCAGCAGCTTATTGTTGACCCGGGACAGCTTAACCTCATCTGGGGCCAACGTCCTGACTTTC,CASSLLLTRDSLTSSGANVLTF
TRBV5-1,TRBD1,-,TRBJ2-1,TGCGCCAGCAGCTTGGCCCCAGGGGGCTGGAATGAGCAGTTCTTC,CASSLAPGGWNEQFF
TRBV7-2,TRBD2,-,TRBJ2-1,TGTGCCAGCAGCTTAGACAGTCTAGCGGGCGGCAATGAGCAGTTCTTC,CASSLDSLAGGNEQFF
TRBV7-9,TRBD2,-,TRBJ2-1,TGTGCCAGCAGCTCGGAGCGGGGCCAATCCTACAATGAGCAGTTCTTC,CASSSERGQSYNEQFF
TRBV28,TRBD1,-,TRBJ2-5,TGTGCCAGCAGTTTCCTTTACAGGGGTAAGGAGACCCAGTACTTC,CASSFLYRGKETQYF
TRBV6-1,TRBD1,few,TRBJ1-3,TGTGCCAGCGAGGGACAGATCTCTGGAAACACCATATATTTT,CASEGQISGNTIYF
TRBV7-2,-,-,TRBJ1-5,TGTGCCAGCAGCTTATCGGGCGCGGGACAGCCCCAGCATTTT,CASSLSGAGQPQHF
TRBV19,TRBD2,-,TRBJ2-4,TGTGCCAGTAGTATTTCGACGACAGCGGGAGGGAACATTCAGTACTTC,CASSISTTAGGNIQYF
TRBV14,TRBD1,once,TRBJ1-1,TGTGCCAGCAGCCTTTTGACAGGGGACACTGAAGCTTTCTTT,CASSLLTGDTEAFF
TRBV6-1,TRBD2,-,TRBJ2-3,TGTGCCACTACTAGCGGGAGAGGGGATACGCAGTATTTT,CATTSGRGDTQYF
TRBV15,-,-,TRBJ2-7,TGTGCCACCAGCAAGGGGTACGAGCAGTACTTC,CATSKGYEQYF
TRBV27,TRBD1,-,TRBJ1-1,TGTGCCAGCTCCCCGAAGGACAGGGCGAATGGGGCTGAAGCTTTCTTT,CASSPKDRANGAEAFF
TRBV30,-,-,TRBJ2-2,TGTGCCTGGAGTGGGGGCCTCACCGGGGAGCTGTTTTTT,CAWSGGLTGELFF
TRBV15,TRBD1,few,TRBJ1-5,TGTGCCACCAGCAGGACAGGGGGGGGAGAGCAGCCCCAGCATTTT,CATSRTGGGEQPQHF
TRBV27,-,-,TRBJ2-7,TGTGCCAGCAGTTTGGGAAGGGGCTGGTCCTACGAGCAGTACTTC,CASSLGRGWSYEQYF
TRBV19,-,-,TRBJ1-5,TGTGCCAGTAGTATAGGACAGGTATATCAGCCCCAGCATTTT,CASSIGQVYQPQHF
TRBV18,-,-,TRBJ1-4,TGTGCCAGCTCACCGAGAGACAGGCGTGCAACTAATGAAAAACTGTTTTTT,CASSPRDRRATNEKLFF
TRBV7-9,-,-,TRBJ2-1,TGTGCCAGCAGCTTAAACGCGGCCCAGGGGCAGTTCTTC,CASSLNAAQGQFF
TRBV27,TRBD1,-,TRBJ1-5,TGTGCCAGCAGTTTACTGGCAGGACAGGGGAGCCAGCCCCAGCATTTT,CASSLLAGQGSQPQHF
TRBV15,-,-,TRBJ2-3,TGTGCCACCAAAGACTCGGGCACAGATACGCAGTATTTT,CATKDSGTDTQYF
TRBV28,-,-,TRBJ1-3,TGTGCCAGCAGAGAACGGACAGTCTTTGGAAACACCATATATTTT,CASRERTVFGNTIYF
TRBV5-1,TRBD2,-,TRBJ2-3,TGCGCCAGCGCTCCGACTAGCGGGAGGGATACGCAGTATTTT,CASAPTSGRDTQYF
TRBV11-2,TRBD1,few,TRBJ2-7,TGTGCCAGCAGCCCCATTCGGACAGGGCGCTACGAGCAGTACTTC,CASSPIRTGRYEQYF
TRBV25-1,TRBD2,-,TRBJ2-7,TGTGCCAGCAGTGAATATAGCGGGAGAGAGAGGCACGAGCAGTACTTC,CASSEYSGRERHEQYF
TRBV19,-,-,TRBJ2-5,TGTGCCAGTAGTATTGGCCCCCCAGGAGAGACCCAGTACTTC,CASSIGPPGETQYF
TRBV7-8,TRBD1,-,TRBJ2-1,TGTGCCAGCAGCTTAAACCGGGACAGGGCCTACAATGAGCAGTTCTTC,CASSLNRDRAYNEQFF
TRBV5-1,TRBD2,-,TRBJ2-7,TGCGCCAGCCAGAATAGCGGGAGCTCCTACGAGCAGTACTTC,CASQNSGSSYEQYF
TRBV4-1,-,-,TRBJ2-7,TGCGCCAGCAGCCAAGGCGGGATACTATACGAGCAGTACTTC,CASSQGGILYEQYF
TRBV28,TRBD2,once,TRBJ2-7,TGTGCCAGCAGTTTACCGGGACTAGCTTACGAGCAGTACTTC,CASSLPGLAYEQYF
TRBV2,TRBD1,-,TRBJ1-2,TGTGCCAGCAGTACCGGGACAGGGCTTTACGGCTACACCTTC,CASSTGTGLYGYTF
TRBV5-1,TRBD1,once,TRBJ1-1,TGCGCCAGCAGCTTGGGGGACAGGTTGAACACTGAAGCTTTCTTT,CASSLGDRLNTEAFF
TRBV30,-,-,TRBJ2-2,TGTGCCTGGGCAGGGACGAACACCGGGGAGCTGTTTTTT,CAWAGTNTGELFF
TRBV2,TRBD1,few,TRBJ2-1,TGTATATCAGATCGGGACAGGGGATATGAGCAGTTCTTC,CISDRDRGYEQFF
TRBV27,TRBD2,-,TRBJ2-1,TGTGCCAGCAGTCTACTAGCGGGGCCCTACAATGAGCAGTTCTTC,CASSLLAGPYNEQFF
TRBV11-2,TRBD2,-,TRBJ2-1,TGTGCCAGCAGCTTAAGCACTAGCGGGAGGGATGAGCAGTTCTTC,CASSLSTSGRDEQFF
TRBV7-2,TRBD2,-,TRBJ2-1,TGTGCCAGCAGCTTAGCTAGCGGGGAAACCTACAATGAGCAGTTCTTC,CASSLASGETYNEQFF
TRBV6-5,TRBD1,-,TRBJ1-1,TGTGCCAGCTCCCGACAGGGAATCGACACTGAAGCTTTCTTT,CASSRQGIDTEAFF
TRBV11-2,-,-,TRBJ2-1,TGTGCCAGCAGCCCACGGGGACTGTCCTACAATGAGCAGTTCTTC,CASSPRGLSYNEQFF
TRBV28,-,-,TRBJ2-1,TGTGCCAGCAGCGGGAGCTCCTACAATGAGCAGTTCTTC,CASSGSSYNEQFF
TRBV4-1,-,few,TRBJ2-7,TGCGCCAGCAGCCAACAACAGGGCTCCTACGAGCAGTACTTC,CASSQQQGSYEQYF
TRBV18,TRBD1,-,TRBJ2-1,TGTGCCAGCTCACCAATGACAGGGGGGACTTACAATGAGCAGTTCTTC,CASSPMTGGTYNEQFF
TRBV7-9,-,-,TRBJ1-6,TGTGCCAGCAGGGACAGCCGTTTGCGTCTTCTGGATTCACCCCTCCACTTT,CASRDSRLRLLDSPLHF
TRBV7-9,TRBD1,few,TRBJ2-7,TGTGCCAGCAGACCTAACAGGGGTGAGGCCGAGCAGTACTTC,CASRPNRGEAEQYF
TRBV5-1,TRBD1,-,TRBJ1-1,TGCGCCAGCAGCGCTACAGGGGGACGAACTGAAGCTTTCTTT,CASSATGGRTEAFF
TRBV21-1,-,-,TRBJ2-1,TGTGCCAGCAGCAAAGGGGCACGGCGGGGCGGGGACAATGAGCAGTTCTTC,CASSKGARRGGDNEQFF
TRBV28,TRBD1,-,TRBJ2-5,TGTGCCAGCAGTTTCCGGGACAGGCCCCAGGAGACCCAGTACTTC,CASSFRDRPQETQYF
TRBV6-1,-,few,TRBJ1-5,TGTGCCAGCAGGGAGGTGAGGAATCAGCCCCAGCATTTT,CASREVRNQPQHF